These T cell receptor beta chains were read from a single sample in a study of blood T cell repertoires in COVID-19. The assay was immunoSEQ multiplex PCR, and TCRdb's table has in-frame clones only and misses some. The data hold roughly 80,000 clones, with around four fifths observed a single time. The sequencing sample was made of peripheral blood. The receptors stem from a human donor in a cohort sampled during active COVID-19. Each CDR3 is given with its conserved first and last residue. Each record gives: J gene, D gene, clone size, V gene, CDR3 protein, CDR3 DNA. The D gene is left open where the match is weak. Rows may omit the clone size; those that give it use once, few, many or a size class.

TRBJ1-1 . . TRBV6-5 CASSLVSMRTEAFF TGTGCCAGCAGCCTTGTCTCTATGAGGACTGAAGCTTTCTTT
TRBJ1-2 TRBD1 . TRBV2 CASSSGTGGGYGYTF TGTGCCAGCAGTTCCGGGACAGGGGGGGGCTATGGCTACACCTTC
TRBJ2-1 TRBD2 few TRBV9 CASSRAGLSYNEQFF TGTGCCAGCAGCCGAGCGGGGCTTTCCTACAATGAGCAGTTCTTC
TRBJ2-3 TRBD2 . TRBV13 CASSPDSSGGGTDTQYF TGTGCCAGCAGCCCCGACAGTAGCGGGGGGGGCACAGATACGCAGTATTTT
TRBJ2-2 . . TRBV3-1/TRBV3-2 CASSPTQLVRAGELFF TGTGCCAGCAGCCCTACGCAGCTAGTTCGGGCCGGGGAGCTGTTTTTT
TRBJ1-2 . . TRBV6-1 CASSELGHLNYGYTF TGTGCCAGCAGTGAACTGGGACACCTTAACTATGGCTACACCTTC
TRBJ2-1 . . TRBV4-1 CASSGDSSSYNEQFF TGCGCCAGCAGCGGGGACTCTAGCTCCTACAATGAGCAGTTCTTC
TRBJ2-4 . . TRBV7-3 CASSLMAGTKNIQYF TGTGCCAGCAGCTTAATGGCAGGGACCAAAAACATTCAGTACTTC
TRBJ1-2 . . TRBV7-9 CASSLIGIDYGYTF TGTGCCAGCAGCTTAATCGGGATCGACTATGGCTACACCTTC
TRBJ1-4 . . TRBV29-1 CSVLLGIGGGGKLFF TGCAGCGTACTCCTCGGGATCGGGGGCGGGGGAAAACTGTTTTTT
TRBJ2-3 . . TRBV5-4 CASSLADGRTDTQYF TGTGCCAGCAGCTTGGCCGATGGCCGCACAGATACGCAGTATTTT
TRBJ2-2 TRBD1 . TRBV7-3 CASSRDRIKDTGELFF TGTGCCAGCAGCCGGGACAGGATTAAGGACACCGGGGAGCTGTTTTTT
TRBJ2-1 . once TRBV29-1 CSVEKAGSYNEQFF TGCAGCGTTGAAAAGGCAGGGTCCTACAATGAGCAGTTCTTC
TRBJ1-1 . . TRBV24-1 CATSDARTGMNTEAFF TGTGCCACCAGTGATGCCCGGACGGGAATGAACACTGAAGCTTTCTTT
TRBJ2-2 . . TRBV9 CASSRARGANTGELFF TGTGCCAGCAGCCGAGCCAGGGGGGCGAACACCGGGGAGCTGTTTTTT
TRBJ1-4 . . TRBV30 CAWSQGSSEKLFF TGTGCCTGGAGTCAGGGTTCCTCCGAAAAACTGTTTTTT
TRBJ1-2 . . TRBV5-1 CASSLVQGPNYGYTF TGCGCCAGCAGCTTGGTTCAGGGCCCTAACTATGGCTACACCTTC
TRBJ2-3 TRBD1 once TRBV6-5 CASTAHSGGPDTQYF TGTGCCAGCACCGCGCATTCAGGGGGCCCAGATACGCAGTATTTT
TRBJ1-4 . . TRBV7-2 CASSPGGTGREFGLFF TGTGCCAGCAGCCCGGGGGGCACAGGGAGAGAGTTTGGACTGTTTTTT
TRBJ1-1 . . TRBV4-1 CASSQDRGREGFF TGCGCCAGCAGCCAAGATAGGGGGAGGGAAGGTTTCTTT
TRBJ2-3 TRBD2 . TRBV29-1 CSVRTSGTTDTQYF TGCAGCGTGCGGACTAGCGGTACCACAGATACGCAGTATTTT
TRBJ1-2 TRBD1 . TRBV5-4 CASSLQGAGGYTF TGTGCCAGCAGCTTACAGGGGGCAGGGGGCTACACCTTC
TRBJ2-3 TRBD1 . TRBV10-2 CASRQGAPQDTQYF TGCGCCAGCAGACAGGGGGCCCCACAAGATACGCAGTATTTT
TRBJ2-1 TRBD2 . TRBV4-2 CASSPGASGGRLNEQFF TGTGCCAGCAGCCCTGGGGCTAGCGGGGGGCGGTTAAATGAGCAGTTCTTC
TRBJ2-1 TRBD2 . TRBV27 CASSFGGDEQFF TGTGCCAGCAGTTTCGGGGGGGATGAGCAGTTCTTC
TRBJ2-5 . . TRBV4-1 CASSQGVLTGPRGQETQYF TGCGCCAGCAGCCAAGGGGTACTGACTGGGCCACGGGGCCAAGAGACCCAGTACTTC
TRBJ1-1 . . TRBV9 CASSDKQGNLNTEAFF TGTGCCAGCAGCGATAAACAGGGCAACCTGAACACTGAAGCTTTCTTT
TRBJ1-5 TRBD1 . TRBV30 CAWKAGQGASQPQHF TGTGCCTGGAAGGCGGGGCAGGGGGCGAGTCAGCCCCAGCATTTT
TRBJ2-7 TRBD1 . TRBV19 CASSIEQGASYEQYF TGTGCCAGTAGTATAGAACAGGGGGCCTCCTACGAGCAGTACTTC
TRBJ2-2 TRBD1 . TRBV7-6 CASSPTRTGTGELFF TGTGCCAGCAGCCCAACGCGGACAGGCACCGGGGAGCTGTTTTTT
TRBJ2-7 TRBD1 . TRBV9 CASSVEGDRAHEQYF TGTGCCAGCAGCGTAGAGGGGGACAGGGCCCACGAGCAGTACTTC
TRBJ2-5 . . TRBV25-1 CASSERGGRETQYF TGTGCCAGCAGTGAAAGGGGAGGACGGGAGACCCAGTACTTC
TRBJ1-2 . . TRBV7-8 CASSFRGYNYGYTF TGTGCCAGCAGCTTCCGGGGGTACAACTATGGCTACACCTTC
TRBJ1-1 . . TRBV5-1 CASTPGGMVTEAFF TGCGCCAGCACCCCGGGGGGAATGGTGACTGAAGCTTTCTTT
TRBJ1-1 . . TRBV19 CASQGQWTEAFF TGTGCCAGTCAGGGACAATGGACTGAAGCTTTCTTT
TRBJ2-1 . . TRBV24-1 CATGEYNEQFF TGTGCCACCGGGGAGTACAATGAGCAGTTCTTC
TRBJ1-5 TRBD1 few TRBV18 CASSRRQGNDQPQHF TGTGCCAGCTCACGACGACAGGGCAATGATCAGCCCCAGCATTTT
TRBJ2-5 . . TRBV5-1 CASSSDGTPQETQYF TGCGCCAGCAGCTCCGACGGGACTCCCCAAGAGACCCAGTACTTC
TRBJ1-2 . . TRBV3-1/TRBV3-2 CASSQGGVYGYTF TGTGCCAGCAGCCAAGGGGGGGTCTATGGCTACACCTTC
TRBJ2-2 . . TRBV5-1 CASRPVGWGENTGELFF TGCGCCAGCAGGCCAGTCGGGTGGGGCGAAAACACCGGGGAGCTGTTTTTT
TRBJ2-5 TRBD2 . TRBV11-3 CASSPGLAGGRETQYF TGTGCCAGCAGCCCGGGACTAGCGGGGGGGCGGGAGACCCAGTACTTC
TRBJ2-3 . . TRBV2 CASSARPGAQYF TGTGCCAGCAGTGCCCGGCCGGGGGCGCAGTATTTT
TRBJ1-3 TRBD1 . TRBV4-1 CASSHFDRGISGNTIYF TGCGCCAGCAGCCACTTCGACAGGGGGATCTCTGGAAACACCATATATTTT
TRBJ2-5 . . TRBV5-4 CASSRDWQETQYF TGTGCCAGCAGCCGGGACTGGCAAGAGACCCAGTACTTC
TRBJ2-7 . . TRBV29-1 CSVVQGGYEQYF TGCAGCGTTGTTCAGGGTGGCTACGAGCAGTACTTC
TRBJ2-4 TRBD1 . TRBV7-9 CASSLAQGVMRNIQYF TGTGCCAGCAGCTTAGCGCAGGGGGTAATGAGGAACATTCAGTACTTC
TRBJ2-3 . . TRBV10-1 CASSAVGGDTQYF TGCGCCAGCAGTGCGGTCGGAGGGGATACGCAGTATTTT
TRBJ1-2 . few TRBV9 CASSVAPTADYGYTF TGTGCCAGCAGCGTAGCACCGACAGCCGATTATGGCTACACCTTC
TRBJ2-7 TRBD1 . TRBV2 CASSGFATGSSYEQYF TGTGCCAGCAGTGGGTTCGCGACAGGGTCCTCCTACGAGCAGTACTTC
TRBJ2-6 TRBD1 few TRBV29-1 CSVAGQDSGANVLTF TGCAGCGTGGCGGGACAGGACTCTGGGGCCAACGTCCTGACTTTC
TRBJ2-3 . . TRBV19 CASSMQVGWTQYF TGTGCCAGTAGTATGCAGGTCGGATGGACGCAGTATTTT
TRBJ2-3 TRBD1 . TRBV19 CASSETGGADTQYF TGTGCCAGTAGTGAGACAGGGGGCGCAGATACGCAGTATTTT
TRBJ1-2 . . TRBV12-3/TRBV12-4 CASSPGRGDGYTF TGTGCCAGCAGCCCAGGCAGGGGAGATGGCTACACCTTC
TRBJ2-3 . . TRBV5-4 CASSLAGPSTDTQYF TGTGCCAGCAGCTTAGCGGGTCCTAGCACAGATACGCAGTATTTT
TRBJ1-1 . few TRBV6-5 CASNSDTEAFF TGTGCCAGCAATAGTGACACTGAAGCTTTCTTT
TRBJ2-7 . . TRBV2 CASSSPDSYEQYF TGTGCCAGCAGTTCCCCGGACAGCTACGAGCAGTACTTC
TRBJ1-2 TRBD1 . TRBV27 CASTHRTGVNYGYTF TGTGCCAGCACTCACCGGACAGGGGTCAACTATGGCTACACCTTC
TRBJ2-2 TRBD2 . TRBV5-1 CASRLVAGGPDTGELFF TGCGCCAGCAGATTAGTAGCGGGGGGGCCAGACACCGGGGAGCTGTTTTTT
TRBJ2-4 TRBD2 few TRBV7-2 CASSLAPPGGGLAKNIQYF TGTGCCAGCAGCTTAGCGCCCCCGGGAGGCGGCTTAGCCAAAAACATTCAGTACTTC
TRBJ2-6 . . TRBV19 CASSIRTNSGANVLTF TGTGCCAGTAGTATTCGGACAAACTCTGGGGCCAACGTCCTGACTTTC